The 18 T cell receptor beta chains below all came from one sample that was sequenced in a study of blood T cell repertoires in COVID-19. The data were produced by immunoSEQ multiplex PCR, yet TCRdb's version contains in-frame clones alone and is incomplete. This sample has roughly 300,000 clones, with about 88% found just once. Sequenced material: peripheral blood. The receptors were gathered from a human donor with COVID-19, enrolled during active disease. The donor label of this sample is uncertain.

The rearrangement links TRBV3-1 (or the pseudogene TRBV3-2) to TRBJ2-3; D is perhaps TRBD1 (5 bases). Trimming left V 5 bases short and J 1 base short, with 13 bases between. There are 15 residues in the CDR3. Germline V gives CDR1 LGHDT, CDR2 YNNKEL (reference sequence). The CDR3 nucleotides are TGTGCCAGCAGCGCCTCAGGGCACGGCACAGATACGCAGTATTTT. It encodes CASSASGHGTDTQYF.

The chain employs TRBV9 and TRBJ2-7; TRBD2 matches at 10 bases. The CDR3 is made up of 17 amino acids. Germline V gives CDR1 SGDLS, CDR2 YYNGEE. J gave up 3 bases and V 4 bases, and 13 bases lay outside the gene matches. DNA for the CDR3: TGTGCCAGCAGCCCTCTCCCGGGAGCGGGAGGGGGCTACGAGCAGTACTTC. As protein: CASSPLPGAGGGYEQYF.

The CDR3 DNA sequence: TGTGCCAGCAGCTTAATGAGCTCTGGAAACACCATATATTTT. The encoded protein is CASSLMSSGNTIYF. V is TRBV13 and J is TRBJ1-3; D unresolved. V dropped 2 bases and J dropped 0 bases, with 5 bases sitting between them. The CDR3 has 14 residues. Germline V lookup: CDR1 PRHDT, CDR2 FYEKMQ (reference sequence).

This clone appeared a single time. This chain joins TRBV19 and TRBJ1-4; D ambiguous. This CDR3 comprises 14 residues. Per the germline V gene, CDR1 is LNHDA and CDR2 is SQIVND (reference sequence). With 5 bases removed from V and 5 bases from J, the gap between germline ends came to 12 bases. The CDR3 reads CASSLSTPNEKLFF. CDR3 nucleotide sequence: TGTGCCAGTAGTCTTAGCACCCCAAATGAAAAACTGTTTTTT.

CDR3 sequence: CACGPNRNYGYTF. CDR3 sequence (DNA): TGTGCCTGCGGACCTAACCGAAACTATGGCTACACCTTC. The rearrangement uses TRBV30 and TRBJ1-2, with D hard to call. The CDR3 length is 13 residues. The V end lost 6 bases, the J end lost 2 bases, and 13 bases lay between the germline ends. Looked up from germline, CDR1 is GTSNPN and CDR2 is SVGIG (reference sequence).

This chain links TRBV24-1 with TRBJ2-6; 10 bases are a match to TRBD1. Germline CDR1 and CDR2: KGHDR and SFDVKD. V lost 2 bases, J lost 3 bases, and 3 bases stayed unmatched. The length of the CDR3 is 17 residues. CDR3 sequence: CATSDSGQGYGANVLTF. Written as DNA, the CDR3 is TGTGCCACCAGTGATTCGGGACAGGGGTATGGGGCCAACGTCCTGACTTTC.

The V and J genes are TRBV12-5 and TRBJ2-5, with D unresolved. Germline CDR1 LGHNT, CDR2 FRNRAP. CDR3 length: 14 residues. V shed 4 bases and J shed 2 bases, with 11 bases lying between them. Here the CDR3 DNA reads TGTGCTAGTGGTTATTATTCCTTTCAAGAGACCCAGTACTTC. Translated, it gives CASGYYSFQETQYF.

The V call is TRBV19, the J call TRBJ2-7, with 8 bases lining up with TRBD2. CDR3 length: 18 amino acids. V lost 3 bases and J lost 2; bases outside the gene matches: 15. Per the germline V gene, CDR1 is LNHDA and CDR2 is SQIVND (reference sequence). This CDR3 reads CASSIGLAGPLRPYEQYF. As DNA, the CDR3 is TGTGCCAGTAGTATTGGTCTAGCGGGCCCCCTAAGACCCTACGAGCAGTACTTC.

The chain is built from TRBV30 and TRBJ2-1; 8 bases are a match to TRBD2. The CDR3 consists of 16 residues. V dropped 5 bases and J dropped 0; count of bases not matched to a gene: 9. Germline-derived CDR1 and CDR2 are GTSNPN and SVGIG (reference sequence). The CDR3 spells CAWFGLAGSSYNEQFF. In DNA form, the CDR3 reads TGTGCCTGGTTCGGACTAGCCGGGAGCTCCTACAATGAGCAGTTCTTC.

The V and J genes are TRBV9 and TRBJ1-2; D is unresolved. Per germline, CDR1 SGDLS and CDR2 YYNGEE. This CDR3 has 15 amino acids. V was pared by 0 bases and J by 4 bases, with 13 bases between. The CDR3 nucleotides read TGTGCCAGCAGCGTAGCTAGAGGCAGCCTCTATGGCTACACCTTC. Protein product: CASSVARGSLYGYTF.

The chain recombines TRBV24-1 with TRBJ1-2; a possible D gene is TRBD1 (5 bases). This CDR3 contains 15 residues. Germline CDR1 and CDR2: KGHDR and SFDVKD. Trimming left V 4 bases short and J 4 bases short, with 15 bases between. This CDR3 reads CATSDPDPDIYGYTF. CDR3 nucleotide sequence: TGTGCCACCAGTGACCCCGACCCGGACATCTATGGCTACACCTTC.

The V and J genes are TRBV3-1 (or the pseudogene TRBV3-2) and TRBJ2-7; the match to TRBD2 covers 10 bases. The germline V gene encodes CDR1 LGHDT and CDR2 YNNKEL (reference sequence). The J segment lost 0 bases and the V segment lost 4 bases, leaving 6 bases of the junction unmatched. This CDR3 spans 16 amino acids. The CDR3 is CASSPRLAGPSYEQYF. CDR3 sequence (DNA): TGTGCCAGCAGCCCCCGACTAGCGGGCCCCTCCTACGAGCAGTACTTC.

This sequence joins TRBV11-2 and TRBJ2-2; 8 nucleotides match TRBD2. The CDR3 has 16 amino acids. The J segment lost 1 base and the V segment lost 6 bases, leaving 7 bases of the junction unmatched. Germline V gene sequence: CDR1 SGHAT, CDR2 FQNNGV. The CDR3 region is CASRHPSGRNTGELFF. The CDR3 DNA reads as TGTGCCAGCAGACACCCTAGCGGGCGGAACACCGGGGAGCTGTTTTTT.

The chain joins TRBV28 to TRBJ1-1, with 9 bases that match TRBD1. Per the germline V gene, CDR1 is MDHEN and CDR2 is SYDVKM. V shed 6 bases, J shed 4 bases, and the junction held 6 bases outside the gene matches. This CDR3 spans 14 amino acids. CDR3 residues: CASSPTGGGTEAFF. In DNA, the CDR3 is TGTGCCAGCAGCCCCACAGGGGGCGGCACTGAAGCTTTCTTT.

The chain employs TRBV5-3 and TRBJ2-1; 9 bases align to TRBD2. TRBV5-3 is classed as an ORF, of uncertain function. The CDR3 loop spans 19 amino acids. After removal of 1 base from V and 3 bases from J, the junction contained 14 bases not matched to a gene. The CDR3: CARSLWVPCRREGYNEQFF. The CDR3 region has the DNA TGTGCCAGAAGCTTGTGGGTCCCGTGCCGGCGGGAGGGCTACAATGAGCAGTTCTTC.

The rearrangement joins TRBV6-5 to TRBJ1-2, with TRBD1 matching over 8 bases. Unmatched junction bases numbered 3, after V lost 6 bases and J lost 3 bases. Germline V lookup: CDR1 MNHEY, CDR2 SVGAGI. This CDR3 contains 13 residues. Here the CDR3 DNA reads TGTGCCAGCAGGAAACAGGGGGACTATGGCTACACCTTC. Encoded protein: CASRKQGDYGYTF.

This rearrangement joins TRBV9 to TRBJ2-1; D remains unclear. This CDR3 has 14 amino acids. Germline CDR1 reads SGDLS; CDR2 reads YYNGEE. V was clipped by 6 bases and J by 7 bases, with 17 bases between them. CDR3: CASKQRPAVNEQFF. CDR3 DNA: TGTGCCAGCAAGCAACGGCCGGCGGTGAATGAGCAGTTCTTC. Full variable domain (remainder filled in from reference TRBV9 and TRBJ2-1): DSGVTQTPKHLITATGQRVTLRCSPRSGDLSVYWYQQSLDQGLQFLIQYYNGEERAKGNILERFSAQQFPDLHSELNLSSLELGDSALYFCASKQRPAVNEQFFGPGTRLTVL.

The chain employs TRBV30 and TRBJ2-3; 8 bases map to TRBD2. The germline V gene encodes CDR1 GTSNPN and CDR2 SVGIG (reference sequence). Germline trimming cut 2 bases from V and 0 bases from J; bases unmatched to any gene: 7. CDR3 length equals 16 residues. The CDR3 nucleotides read TGTGCCTGGAGTCTCGGACTAGCTGCCAGCACAGATACGCAGTATTTT. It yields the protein CAWSLGLAASTDTQYF.